This T cell receptor (beta chain) was profiled in a study of blood T cells in healthy people across ages. No fewer than 6.5 million PBMCs went into each sample. Germline CDR1 is MGHRA and CDR2 is YSYEKL. The CDR3 covers 15 residues. Together with a sample-barcoded 5' primer, a J-beta primer mix was included in a second PCR lasting roughly 6 to 12 cycles. Every cDNA molecule bore a tag from a template-switch adaptor containing 12 random nucleotides. TCRdb passed the 5' RACE reads through MiXCR, listing each CDR3 protein once. The sample yields 1.5 million to 1.8 million distinct CDR3 sequences, 42% seen once. Concerning this clonotype: Germline and junction disagree at one end, which may indicate a read error.

Material for sequencing was blood. The TCR originated in a young woman in good health. This chain uses TRBV4-1 with TRBJ2-1; 7 nucleotides agree with TRBD2. The CDR3 here is CAGSQDPREHNEQFF. The CDR3, as DNA: TGCGCCGGCAGCCAAGATCCGCGGGAGCACAATGAGCAGTTCTTC.